Listed below are T cell receptor beta chains from one sample, sequenced in a study of Ad26.COV2.S vaccination and SARS-CoV-2 variants. Here immunoSEQ multiplex PCR was the method, and the copy in TCRdb shows in-frame clones only, minus some. The sample carries some 250,000 clones, roughly 90% recorded once. Here the sequenced sample was peripheral blood, taken in a trial of Ad26.COV2.S vaccine versus placebo. These receptors came from a person between 18 and 60 years old who received the Ad26.COV2.S COVID-19 vaccine or a placebo. CDR3s include the opening cysteine and the closing phenylalanine or tryptophan. The D gene is left open where the match is weak.

CDR3: CASSLEGQAHYEQYF
D: TRBD1
J: TRBJ2-7
V: TRBV5-4

CDR3: CASSPGLAGAADTQYF
D: TRBD2
J: TRBJ2-3
V: TRBV5-6

CDR3: CASSLETLLTDTQYF
D: NA
J: TRBJ2-3
V: TRBV7-2

CDR3: CASSSRGGWEQYF
D: TRBD2
J: TRBJ2-7
V: TRBV13

CDR3: CASSLAPSSTGRPSYTF
D: TRBD1
J: TRBJ1-2
V: TRBV5-1

CDR3: CASSDPGQGNTEAFF
D: TRBD1
J: TRBJ1-1
V: TRBV28

CDR3: CRGRGTQYF
D: TRBD2
J: TRBJ2-3
V: TRBV29-1

CDR3: CASGLGGSFNEQFF
D: NA
J: TRBJ2-1
V: TRBV12-5

CDR3: CASSQLAGGRRETQYF
D: TRBD2
J: TRBJ2-5
V: TRBV6-2/TRBV6-3

CDR3: CASSGRGPNYGYTF
D: NA
J: TRBJ1-2
V: TRBV2

CDR3: CASSQDLQGYNEQFF
D: NA
J: TRBJ2-1
V: TRBV4-3

CDR3: CASSPLGAMNYGYTF
D: NA
J: TRBJ1-2
V: TRBV4-2

CDR3: CANISQGQWGNQPQHF
D: NA
J: TRBJ1-5
V: TRBV21-1

CDR3: CASSIGPYSSTDTQYF
D: NA
J: TRBJ2-3
V: TRBV19

CDR3: CASSPRGRSGADEQFF
D: NA
J: TRBJ2-1
V: TRBV4-3

CDR3: CSVVRVSSYEQYF
D: NA
J: TRBJ2-7
V: TRBV29-1

CDR3: CATSGGYEQFF
D: NA
J: TRBJ2-1
V: TRBV24-1

CDR3: CASSSTGLQGPSSYNSPLHF
D: NA
J: TRBJ1-6
V: TRBV7-8

CDR3: CAGQKGTGELFF
D: NA
J: TRBJ2-2
V: TRBV28

CDR3: CASSSSGKEAFF
D: NA
J: TRBJ1-1
V: TRBV18

CDR3: CASSPRGPAGEKLFF
D: NA
J: TRBJ1-4
V: TRBV5-5

CDR3: CASSLFRSGDKGQPQHF
D: NA
J: TRBJ1-5
V: TRBV28

CDR3: CASSLDFQDTQYF
D: NA
J: TRBJ2-3
V: TRBV12-3/TRBV12-4

CDR3: CASRRGHSNQPQHF
D: TRBD1
J: TRBJ1-5
V: TRBV2

CDR3: CASTRDSSSYEQYF
D: TRBD1
J: TRBJ2-7
V: TRBV2

CDR3: CASSSDRPYSISYGYTF
D: NA
J: TRBJ1-2
V: TRBV7-2

CDR3: CASTADRVAHEQYF
D: TRBD1
J: TRBJ2-7
V: TRBV27

CDR3: CASSYLGGDYGYTF
D: NA
J: TRBJ1-2
V: TRBV6-5

CDR3: CASSQERLRTEAFF
D: NA
J: TRBJ1-1
V: TRBV3-1/TRBV3-2

CDR3: CSVRDRGYYEQYF
D: TRBD1
J: TRBJ2-7
V: TRBV29-1

CDR3: CASSHGLAGGYGDEQFF
D: TRBD2
J: TRBJ2-1
V: TRBV6-6

CDR3: CASSGTGGNTGELFF
D: TRBD2
J: TRBJ2-2
V: TRBV9

CDR3: CASSEQAGGADTQYF
D: TRBD2
J: TRBJ2-3
V: TRBV6-4

CDR3: CASSFGTQETQYF
D: NA
J: TRBJ2-5
V: TRBV12-3/TRBV12-4

CDR3: CASSLYSGWKLFF
D: NA
J: TRBJ1-4
V: TRBV7-3

CDR3: CASSSTGNFYGYTF
D: NA
J: TRBJ1-2
V: TRBV6-2/TRBV6-3

CDR3: CASSSLTGQGSNEQFF
D: TRBD1
J: TRBJ2-1
V: TRBV6-5

CDR3: CASSEGRVGYGRSYEQYF
D: NA
J: TRBJ2-7
V: TRBV6-1

CDR3: CASSPPTSGNPNEQFF
D: TRBD2
J: TRBJ2-1
V: TRBV7-9

CDR3: CASSIPQEINTGELFF
D: NA
J: TRBJ2-2
V: TRBV19

CDR3: CASSPLDSKNIQYF
D: NA
J: TRBJ2-4
V: TRBV9

CDR3: CAWSSLWGVSGNTIYF
D: NA
J: TRBJ1-3
V: TRBV30

CDR3: CASSLDRVPTGSQPQHF
D: TRBD1
J: TRBJ1-5
V: TRBV7-2

CDR3: CASSYELKTDTQYF
D: NA
J: TRBJ2-3
V: TRBV6-2/TRBV6-3